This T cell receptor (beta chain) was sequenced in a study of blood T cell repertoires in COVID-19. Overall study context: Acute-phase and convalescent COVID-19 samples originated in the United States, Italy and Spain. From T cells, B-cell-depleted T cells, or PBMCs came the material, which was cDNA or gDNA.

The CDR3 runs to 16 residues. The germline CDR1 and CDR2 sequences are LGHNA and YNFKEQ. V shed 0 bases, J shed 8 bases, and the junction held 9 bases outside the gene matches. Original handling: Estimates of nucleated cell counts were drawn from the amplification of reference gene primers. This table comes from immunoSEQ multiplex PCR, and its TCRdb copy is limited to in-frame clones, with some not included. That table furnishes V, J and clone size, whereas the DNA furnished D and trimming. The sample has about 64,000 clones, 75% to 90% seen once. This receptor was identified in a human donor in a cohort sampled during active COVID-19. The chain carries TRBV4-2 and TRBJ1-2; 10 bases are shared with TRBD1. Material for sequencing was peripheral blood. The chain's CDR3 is CASSQDLTGGRGGYTF. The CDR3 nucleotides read TGTGCCAGCAGCCAAGATCTGACAGGGGGCCGTGGGGGCTACACCTTC.